These 10 T cell receptor beta chains share one sample of origin, sequenced in a study of response to subunit inactivated influenza vaccine. TCRdb reprocessed the RT-PCR reads with MiXCR, giving one entry per CDR3 protein. Here the sample spans 600,000 to 700,000 distinct CDR3 sequences, roughly 15% being singletons. This material consisted of PBMCs from blood, taken approximately 15 days before vaccination. The receptors come from a man aged 50-59 years who received an inactivated influenza vaccine.

The chain is built from TRBV5-5 and TRBJ2-7; 7 positions match TRBD2. Germline CDR1 SGHKS, CDR2 YYEKEE (reference sequence). V dropped 4 bases and J dropped 3; count of bases not matched to a gene: 13. The CDR3 has 16 amino acids. The CDR3: CASSPTGAGRVYEQYF. DNA of the CDR3: TGTGCCAGCAGCCCCACGGGAGCGGGAAGGGTCTACGAGCAGTACTTC.

The sample holds a few counts of this clonotype. The chain combines TRBV5-1 with TRBJ1-1; a weak D match, TRBD1 (6 bases). Germline values: CDR1 SGHRS, CDR2 YFSETQ. The CDR3 extends over 14 amino acids. The V and J ends lost 4 bases and 4 bases respectively, with 14 bases between them. In DNA, the CDR3 is TGCGCCAGCAGCCACGGGACACCGGGCACTGAAGCTTTCTTT. It yields the protein CASSHGTPGTEAFF.

The chain employs TRBV28 and TRBJ1-2; maybe TRBD1 (5 bases). Germline V gene data show CDR1 as MDHEN and CDR2 as SYDVKM. The CDR3 covers 17 residues. V shed 2 bases and J shed 2 bases, with 18 bases lying between them. The CDR3 is CASSLPLPQQENYGYTF. DNA for the CDR3: TGTGCCAGCAGTTTACCCCTTCCTCAACAGGAGAACTATGGCTACACCTTC.

This clonotype was observed a few times. The rearrangement joins TRBV27 to TRBJ2-2; D remains ambiguous. The CDR3 runs 13 residues. The germline V and J ends were trimmed by 0 bases and 3 bases, with 2 bases remaining between them. From germline, CDR1 is MNHEY and CDR2 SMNVEV (reference sequence). The CDR3: CASSLSHTGELFF. The DNA of the CDR3 is TGTGCCAGCAGTTTATCCCACACCGGGGAGCTGTTTTTT.

V is TRBV27 and J is TRBJ2-7, with D perhaps TRBD1 (7 bases). This CDR3 is built from 15 residues. Per the germline V gene, CDR1 is MNHEY and CDR2 is SMNVEV (reference sequence). V lost 3 bases, J lost 2 bases, and 14 bases lay in between. The CDR3 DNA reads as TGTGCCAGCAGTTTCTCCCCCAGGGGGGCCTACGAGCAGTACTTC. Amino acids: CASSFSPRGAYEQYF.

The chain combines TRBV5-1 with TRBJ2-3; D is unresolved. V was trimmed by 3 bases and J by 0 bases, leaving 20 bases between them. The germline CDR1 and CDR2 sequences are SGHRS and YFSETQ. This CDR3 is built from 18 residues. The CDR3 is CASSSTSRNTHSTDTQYF. CDR3 in DNA: TGCGCCAGCAGCTCCACAAGTAGGAACACACACAGCACAGATACGCAGTATTTT.

The chain employs TRBV5-1 and TRBJ2-3; 7 bases align to TRBD1. V was clipped by 3 bases and J by 6 bases; unmatched bases: 10. CDR3 length equals 15 residues. Germline CDR1 SGHRS, CDR2 YFSETQ. The CDR3 reads CASSWTGDGPDTQYF. CDR3 nucleotide sequence: TGCGCCAGCAGCTGGACAGGAGATGGGCCGGATACGCAGTATTTT.

The chain uses TRBV7-2 and TRBJ1-2, with TRBD1 as a possible D gene (6 bases). This CDR3 contains 15 residues. V shed 4 bases and J shed 1 base, with 13 bases lying between them. Germline V gene sequence: CDR1 SGHTA, CDR2 FQGNSA. The CDR3 DNA reads as TGTGCCAGCAGCTATCGGGACACCTTTAACTATGGCTACACCTTC. Protein product: CASSYRDTFNYGYTF.

This clonotype was found a few times. This chain links TRBV5-1 with TRBJ1-6; weak D call: TRBD1 (5 bases). CDR1 SGHRS and CDR2 YFSETQ come from the germline V gene. The CDR3 loop spans 14 amino acids. With 4 bases removed from V and 6 bases from J, the gap between germline ends came to 11 bases. The CDR3 DNA reads as TGCGCCAGCAGCGAGGGAGGGGTTAATTCACCCCTCCACTTT. It specifies CASSEGGVNSPLHF.

The chain joins TRBV20-1 to TRBJ2-7, with TRBD1 matching over 8 bases. V was clipped by 1 base and J by 2 bases; unmatched bases: 4. The CDR3 has 14 residues. Per germline, CDR1 DFQATT and CDR2 SNEGSKA (reference sequence). The CDR3 DNA reads as TGCAGTGCTAGAGGGTCCAGGGGGCCCTACGAGCAGTACTTC. Its translation is CSARGSRGPYEQYF.